These T cell receptor beta chains were read from a single sample in a study of T-cell memory formation after mild COVID-19. TCRdb redid the calling of the 5' RACE reads with MiXCR, one entry per CDR3 protein. The data show about 410,000 distinct CDR3 sequences, around a quarter seen once. The sequencing input was PBMCs or a T cell subset sorted from them (not recorded which). The receptor set was obtained from an adult woman who had mild COVID-19 (a few samples of this study predate the infection). Cell type and time point are not known. Both conserved end residues are part of each CDR3. The D gene is left open where the match is weak. Clone size is given for some rows only: seen once, a few or many times, or a class if the clone is expanded.

few	TRBV12-3/TRBV12-4	-	TRBJ2-5	CASSLPPISGGTQYF	TGTGCCAGCAGTCTACCTCCAATCAGCGGAGGGACCCAGTACTTC
-	TRBV30	-	TRBJ2-7	CAWSQGSEQYF	TGTGCCTGGAGCCAGGGTTCCGAGCAGTACTTC
many	TRBV15	-	TRBJ2-2	CATSGQGTTTGELFF	TGTGCCACCAGCGGGCAGGGCACGACCACCGGGGAGCTGTTTTTT
-	TRBV27	TRBD1	TRBJ2-1	CASSLSGQGAIHEQFF	TGTGCCAGCAGTTTGAGTGGGCAGGGGGCGATCCATGAGCAGTTCTTC
few	TRBV12-3/TRBV12-4	TRBD1	TRBJ1-5	CASSLGTEPQHF	TGTGCCAGCAGTTTGGGGACAGAGCCCCAGCATTTT
-	TRBV11-2	-	TRBJ1-3	CASRPAGVWGNTIYF	TGTGCCAGCAGGCCGGCAGGAGTGTGGGGAAACACCATATATTTT
few	TRBV7-9	-	TRBJ2-3	CASSFDLLGSTDTQYF	TGTGCCAGCAGCTTTGACCTCCTAGGATCTACAGATACGCAGTATTTT
few	TRBV27	-	TRBJ2-5	CASSFSGHREETQYF	TGTGCCAGCAGTTTCAGCGGCCACAGGGAAGAGACCCAGTACTTC
-	TRBV6-1	-	TRBJ2-5	CASSEVGRSGPPRGTQYF	TGTGCCAGCAGTGAAGTGGGTCGCAGCGGCCCTCCGAGGGGTACCCAGTACTTC
-	TRBV21-1	-	TRBJ2-3	CASSKDSRADTQYF	TGTGCCAGCAGCAAAGACTCCAGAGCAGATACGCAGTATTTT
-	TRBV7-2	-	TRBJ2-3	CASSPRVAESTDTQYF	TGTGCCAGCAGCCCTCGGGTAGCTGAGTCGACAGATACGCAGTATTTT
-	TRBV5-5	TRBD1	TRBJ1-1	CASSSGQENTEAFF	TGTGCCAGCAGCTCGGGACAGGAGAACACTGAAGCTTTCTTT
few	TRBV11-2	-	TRBJ2-7	CASSFSGVRSDEQYF	TGTGCCAGCAGCTTTAGTGGAGTTCGGTCCGACGAGCAGTACTTC
few	TRBV12-3/TRBV12-4	TRBD2	TRBJ2-1	CASRAAGGMYNEQFF	TGTGCCAGCAGGGCGGCGGGGGGCATGTACAATGAGCAGTTCTTC
few	TRBV5-1	TRBD1	TRBJ2-7	CASSLTGVYEQYF	TGCGCCAGCAGCTTGACAGGGGTCTACGAGCAGTACTTC
few	TRBV20-1	-	TRBJ1-2	CGAREGYGYTF	TGCGGGGCCCGCGAAGGGTATGGCTACACCTTC
few	TRBV20-1	-	TRBJ2-7	CSAKDVEAYEQYF	TGCAGTGCTAAGGATGTAGAGGCCTACGAGCAGTACTTC